This TCR beta chain was retrieved from a study of blood T cell repertoires in COVID-19. The CDR3 totals 15 residues. The germline V gene has CDR1 LGHNA and CDR2 YSLEER. The V gene lost 4 bases and the J gene lost 0 bases, with 12 bases spanning the gap. Some clones are missing from TCRdb's copy, which holds only in-frame ones; the method was immunoSEQ multiplex PCR. The sample holds about 370,000 clones; roughly 90% are singletons and the top ten take 2.5% to 3.5%. Specimen: peripheral blood. The rearrangement joins TRBV4-3 to TRBJ1-1; D remains ambiguous. The source of this sequence is a woman aged 25 to 39 with COVID-19, enrolled during active disease. This CDR3 is CASSPSGNLNTEAFF. CDR3 sequence (DNA): TGCGCCAGCAGCCCCTCGGGAAACCTGAACACTGAAGCTTTCTTT.